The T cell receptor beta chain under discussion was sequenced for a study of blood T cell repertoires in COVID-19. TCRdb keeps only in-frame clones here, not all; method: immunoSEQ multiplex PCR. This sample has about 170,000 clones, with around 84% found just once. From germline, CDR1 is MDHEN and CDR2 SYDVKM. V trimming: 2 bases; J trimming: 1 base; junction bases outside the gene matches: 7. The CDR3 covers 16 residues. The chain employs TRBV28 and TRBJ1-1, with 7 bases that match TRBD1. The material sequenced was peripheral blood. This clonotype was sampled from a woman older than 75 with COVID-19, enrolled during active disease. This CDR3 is CASSLMAGTANTEAFF. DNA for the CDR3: TGTGCCAGCAGTTTAATGGCCGGGACAGCGAACACTGAAGCTTTCTTT. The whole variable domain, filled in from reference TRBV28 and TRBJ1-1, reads DVKVTQSSRYLVKRTGEKVFLECVQDMDHENMFWYRQDPGLGLRLIYFSYDVKMKEKGDIPEGYSVSREKKERFSLILESASTNQTSMYLCASSLMAGTANTEAFFGQGTRLTVV.